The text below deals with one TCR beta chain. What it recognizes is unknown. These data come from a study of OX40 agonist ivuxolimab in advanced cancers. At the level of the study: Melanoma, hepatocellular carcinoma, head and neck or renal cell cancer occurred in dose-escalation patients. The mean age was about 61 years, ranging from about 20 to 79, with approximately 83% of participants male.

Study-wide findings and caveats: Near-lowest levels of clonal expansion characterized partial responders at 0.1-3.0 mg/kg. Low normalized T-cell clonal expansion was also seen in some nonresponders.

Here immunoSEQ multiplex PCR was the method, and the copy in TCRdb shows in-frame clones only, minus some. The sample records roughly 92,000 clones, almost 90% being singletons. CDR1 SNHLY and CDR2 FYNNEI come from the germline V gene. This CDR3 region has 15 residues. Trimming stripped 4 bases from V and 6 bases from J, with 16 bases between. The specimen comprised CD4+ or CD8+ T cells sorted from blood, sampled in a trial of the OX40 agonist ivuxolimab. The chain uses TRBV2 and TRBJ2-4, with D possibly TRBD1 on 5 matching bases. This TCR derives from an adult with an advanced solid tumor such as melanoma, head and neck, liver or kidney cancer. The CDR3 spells CASSGGRTGANIQYF. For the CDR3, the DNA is TGTGCCAGCAGTGGGGGTAGAACAGGAGCAAACATTCAGTACTTC.